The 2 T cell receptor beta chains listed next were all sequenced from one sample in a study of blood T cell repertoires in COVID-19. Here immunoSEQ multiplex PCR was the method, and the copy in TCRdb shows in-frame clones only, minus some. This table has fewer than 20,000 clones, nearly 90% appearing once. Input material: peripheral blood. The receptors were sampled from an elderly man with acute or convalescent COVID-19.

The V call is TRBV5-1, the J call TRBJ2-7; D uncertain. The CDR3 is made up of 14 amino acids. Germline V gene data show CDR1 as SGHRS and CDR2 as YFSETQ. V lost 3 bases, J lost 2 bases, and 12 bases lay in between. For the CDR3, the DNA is TGCGCCAGCAGCTCTCAGACAAGTACCTACGAGCAGTACTTC. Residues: CASSSQTSTYEQYF.

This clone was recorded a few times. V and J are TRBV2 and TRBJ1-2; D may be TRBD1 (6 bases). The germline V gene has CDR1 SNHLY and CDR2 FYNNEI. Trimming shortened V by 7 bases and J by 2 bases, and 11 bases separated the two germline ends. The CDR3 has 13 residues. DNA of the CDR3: TGTGCCAGCAAGGCAGGGGAAAACTATGGCTACACCTTC. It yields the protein CASKAGENYGYTF. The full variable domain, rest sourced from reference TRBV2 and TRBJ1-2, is EPEVTQTPSHQVTQMGQEVILRCVPISNHLYFYWYRQILGQKVEFLVSFYNNEISEKSEIFDDQFSVERPDGSNFTLKIRSTKLEDSAMYFCASKAGENYGYTFGSGTRLTVV.